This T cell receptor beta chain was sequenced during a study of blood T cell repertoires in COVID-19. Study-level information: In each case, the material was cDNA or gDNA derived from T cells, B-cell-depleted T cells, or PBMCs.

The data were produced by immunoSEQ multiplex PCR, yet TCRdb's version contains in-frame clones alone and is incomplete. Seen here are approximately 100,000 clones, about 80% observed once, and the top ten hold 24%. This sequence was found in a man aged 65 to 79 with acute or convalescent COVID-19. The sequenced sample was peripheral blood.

As DNA, the CDR3 is TGTGCCAGCAGTCAGGGAGGGCCCCCAGATACGCAGTATTTT. Protein: CASSQGGPPDTQYF. The chain combines TRBV11-3 with TRBJ2-3; 7 bases map to TRBD2. Looked up from germline, CDR1 is SGHNT and CDR2 is YENEEA. The V segment lost 6 bases and the J segment 4 bases; nucleotides outside the gene matches: 7. The CDR3 is 14 amino acids.